This TCR beta chain emerged from a study of beta chain features in type 1 diabetes. The overall study: Investigators examined more than 90 million sorted cells across all samples.

A note on this clone: What it binds is unknown.

Isolated RNA was reverse transcribed in full, so expressed TCRB transcripts were sequenced. Sequencing used immunoSEQ multiplex PCR; TCRdb keeps in-frame clones, though not all of them. The repertoire holds about 160,000 clones, approximately 7.8% seen once, with 0.94% in the top ten. Study-wide points: The study found moderately but significantly shorter TCRB CDR3s in all four CD4+ subsets of Type 1 diabetes patients.

The CDR3 runs to 16 residues. Trimming stripped 8 bases from V and 7 bases from J, with 23 bases between. Germline CDR1 is SGHAT and CDR2 is FQNNGV. Sequencing used central memory CD4+ T cells from blood. The genes are TRBV11-2 and TRBJ1-4; the D gene is possibly TRBD1 (6 bases). The clonotype originates from a woman between 40 and 55 years old with type 1 diabetes. This CDR3 reads CASHPGGGPLSEKLFF. The CDR3 DNA is TGTGCCAGCCACCCCGGGGGGGGGCCTCTAAGTGAAAAACTGTTTTTT.